The clone carrying this T cell receptor beta chain has more than one count but fewer than ten. TCRdb ran MiXCR on the RT-PCR reads and lists one entry per CDR3 protein. The table has about 680,000 distinct CDR3 sequences, 14% seen once. The CDR3 runs 15 residues. V lost 5 bases, J lost 6 bases, and 6 bases stayed unmatched. This receptor was obtained from a female donor in good health, serving as a healthy control. Sequencing used memory CD4+ T cells from blood. This sequence joins TRBV12-3 or TRBV12-4 and TRBJ1-6; 8 bases align to TRBD1. The CDR3 is CASSGRTGINSPLHF. CDR3 nucleotide sequence: TGTGCCAGCAGTGGGCGGACAGGGATTAATTCACCCCTCCACTTT.